These 26 T cell receptor beta chains originate from one sample sequenced in a study of CD8 T cells in Susac syndrome. Random-hexamer reverse transcription was applied to roughly 0.5 to 1 ug RNA. TCRdb reanalysed the immunoSEQ multiplex PCR reads using MiXCR and keeps one entry per CDR3 protein. The sample records about 120,000 distinct CDR3 sequences, around 90% being singletons. The sequencing sample was made of CD8+ T cells from PBMCs. The receptors derive from a human donor in good health.

The chain links TRBV20-1 to TRBJ2-6; perhaps TRBD1 as D (7 bases). The CDR3 contains 17 residues. Germline-derived CDR1 and CDR2 are DFQATT and SNEGSKA (reference sequence). Trimming took off 5 bases at V and 0 bases at J, with 17 bases between the two ends. The chain's CDR3 is CSAGGGDRISGANVLTF. CDR3 nucleotide sequence: TGCAGTGCTGGTGGAGGGGACAGAATCTCTGGGGCCAACGTCCTGACTTTC.

The rearrangement links TRBV7-2 to TRBJ2-5, with TRBD1 as a possible D gene (5 bases). The V gene lost 1 base and the J gene lost 1 base, with 7 bases spanning the gap. The CDR3 is made up of 14 amino acids. The V gene's germline CDR1 is SGHTA and CDR2 FQGNSA. CDR3 in amino acids: CASSLGGGQETQYF. CDR3 bases: TGTGCCAGCAGCTTAGGGGGCGGCCAAGAGACCCAGTACTTC.

The chain combines TRBV6-1 with TRBJ2-1; 14 bases map to TRBD2. V gave up 3 bases and J gave up 3 bases; unmatched junction bases: 7. The length of the CDR3 is 18 residues. CDR1 is MNHNS, CDR2 SASEGT, per germline. The CDR3, as DNA: TGTGCCAGCAGTGAGCGACTAGCGGGAGGGATTAGCTACAATGAGCAGTTCTTC. Its translation is CASSERLAGGISYNEQFF.

The CDR3 DNA reads as TGTGCCAGCAGCCAAGGGGGAGGGAACACTGAAGCTTTCTTT. Protein: CASSQGGGNTEAFF. The gene calls are TRBV3-1 and TRBJ1-1; D not resolved. The CDR3 has 14 amino acids. Between the trimmed V and J ends, which lost 1 base and 1 base, there was a span of 7 bases. CDR1 is LGHDT, CDR2 YNNKEL, per germline (reference sequence).

The chain recombines TRBV7-2 with TRBJ1-1; 7 bases map to TRBD1. The CDR3 sequence is 18 residues long. Trimming removed 0 bases from V and 1 base from J; junction bases left unmatched: 11. Germline CDR1 reads SGHTA; CDR2 reads FQGNSA. The CDR3 DNA is TGTGCCAGCAGCTTAGCCCCCGTACAGGGGTTAGGGAACACTGAAGCTTTCTTT. The encoded protein is CASSLAPVQGLGNTEAFF.

The genes are TRBV7-9 and TRBJ2-1, with TRBD2 matching 14 bases. The CDR3 covers 19 residues. V gave up 3 bases and J gave up 5 bases; unmatched junction bases: 12. Per germline, CDR1 SEHNR and CDR2 FQNEAQ (reference sequence). This chain's CDR3 is CASSFMTSGRAAVHNEQFF. CDR3 coding DNA: TGTGCCAGCAGCTTTATGACTAGCGGGAGGGCCGCGGTCCACAATGAGCAGTTCTTC.

This sequence joins TRBV7-2 and TRBJ2-3; 14 nucleotides align to TRBD2. After removal of 3 bases from V and 8 bases from J, the junction contained 1 base not matched to a gene. The germline V gene has CDR1 SGHTA and CDR2 FQGNSA. The length of the CDR3 is 14 residues. CDR3 nucleotides: TGTGCCAGCAGCTTGGGACTAGCGGGAGTTACGCAGTATTTT. It specifies CASSLGLAGVTQYF.

The chain is built from TRBV9 and TRBJ2-3; the match to TRBD2 covers 8 bases. This CDR3 has 16 amino acids. Germline V gives CDR1 SGDLS, CDR2 YYNGEE. Losses at the gene ends were 1 base for V and 2 bases for J; bases not matched to a gene: 6. CDR3 residues: CASSVTGGASTDTQYF. The CDR3 DNA reads TGTGCCAGCAGCGTAACCGGGGGGGCATCCACAGATACGCAGTATTTT.

The V call is TRBV5-1, the J call TRBJ1-1; D remains unclear. Trimming pared 4 bases from V and 8 bases from J, leaving 9 bases between. Germline V gene lookup returns CDR1 SGHRS and CDR2 YFSETQ. The CDR3 consists of 11 residues. The CDR3 nucleotides are TGCGCCAGCAGCCAGGAGTCCGAAGCTTTCTTT. Its protein product is CASSQESEAFF.

CDR3 loop: CASRRSGTGPPEQFF. The CDR3 DNA reads TGTGCCAGCAGGCGGTCCGGGACAGGACCCCCGGAGCAGTTCTTC. The chain is built from TRBV7-8 and TRBJ2-1; 8 nucleotides align to TRBD1. The CDR3 runs to 15 residues. The germline CDR1 and CDR2 sequences are SGHVS and FQNEAQ. V dropped 6 bases and J dropped 10; count of bases not matched to a gene: 14.

The CDR3 here is CASSSTANLNTQYF. CDR3 DNA: TGTGCCAGCAGTTCTACGGCCAACCTAAATACGCAGTATTTT. This sequence joins TRBV12-3 or TRBV12-4 and TRBJ2-3, with D unclear. The germline V and J ends were trimmed by 4 bases and 7 bases, with 15 bases remaining between them. CDR3 size: 14 residues.

The chain couples TRBV3-1 to TRBJ2-7; 9 bases match TRBD1. Germline CDR1 is LGHDT and CDR2 is YNNKEL (reference sequence). The CDR3 has 15 amino acids. Trimming removed 3 bases from V and 6 bases from J; junction bases left unmatched: 9. CDR3 loop: CASSHSGTGNLEQYF. Here the CDR3 DNA reads TGTGCCAGCAGCCACTCCGGGACAGGGAATCTCGAGCAGTACTTC.

The chain carries TRBV6-2 or TRBV6-3 and TRBJ2-7; D possibly corresponds to TRBD1 (5 bases). The CDR3 covers 15 residues. Trimming shortened V by 0 bases and J by 2 bases, and 11 bases separated the two germline ends. Germline CDR1 MNHEY, CDR2 SVGEGT. The CDR3 spells CASSYSPGLTYEQYF. In DNA form, the CDR3 reads TGTGCCAGCAGTTACTCCCCAGGGTTAACCTACGAGCAGTACTTC.

The V call is TRBV20-1, the J call TRBJ1-1, with D tentatively TRBD1 (6 bases). This CDR3 contains 14 residues. The V gene lost 6 bases and the J gene lost 1 base, with 15 bases spanning the gap. Germline CDR1 is DFQATT and CDR2 is SNEGSKA (reference sequence). The CDR3 spells CSALRGGTNTEAFF. CDR3 DNA sequence: TGCAGTGCCCTAAGGGGGGGGACGAACACTGAAGCTTTCTTT.

V is TRBV15 and J is TRBJ1-2; D may be TRBD1 (6 bases). V lost 1 base and J lost 7, with 25 bases in between. The CDR3 is 18 amino acids. Looked up from germline, CDR1 is LNHNV and CDR2 is YYDKDF (reference sequence). The CDR3 sequence is CATSRGDGGGPFGGGYTF. In DNA, the CDR3 is TGTGCCACCAGCAGAGGGGATGGGGGCGGCCCCTTTGGAGGTGGCTACACCTTC.

In this sample, this clonotype turned up once. This sequence joins TRBV23-1 and TRBJ2-7, with D possibly called TRBD1 or TRBD2 (5 bases each). TRBV23-1 is placed among ORFs of uncertain function. This CDR3 is 13 amino acids long. V was pared by 2 bases and J by 6 bases, with 11 bases between. The CDR3 bases are TGCGCCAGCAGTCAAAGGGGAGTAAGCGAGCAGTACTTC. Its translation is CASSQRGVSEQYF.

V is TRBV29-1 and J is TRBJ2-3; D is possibly TRBD1 or TRBD2 (6 bases each). V was clipped by 4 bases and J by 1 base, with 12 bases between them. The length of the CDR3 is 14 residues. Per germline, CDR1 SQVTM and CDR2 ANQGSEA. Here the CDR3 reads CSVGGADGTDTQYF. The CDR3 DNA follows: TGCAGCGTTGGGGGGGCAGACGGCACAGATACGCAGTATTTT.

This chain connects TRBV27 to TRBJ1-5; D uncertain. Germline loops: CDR1 MNHEY, CDR2 SMNVEV (reference sequence). CDR3 size: 15 residues. V was cut by 6 bases and J by 1 base, with 13 bases left in between. The CDR3 sequence is CASRLEGRSNQPQHF. CDR3 DNA sequence: TGTGCCAGCAGACTAGAAGGACGGAGCAATCAGCCCCAGCATTTT.

The genes are TRBV7-2 and TRBJ2-6; TRBD1 matches 7 bases. Trimming removed 5 bases from V and 0 bases from J; junction bases left unmatched: 4. The CDR3 covers 16 residues. From germline, CDR1 is SGHTA and CDR2 FQGNSA. CDR3 bases: TGTGCCAGCAGCGTGACAGGGACCTCTGGGGCCAACGTCCTGACTTTC. Translating it yields CASSVTGTSGANVLTF.

The chain combines TRBV5-1 with TRBJ1-2; TRBD1 aligns across 8 bases. The V and J ends lost 5 bases and 5 bases, in that order; junction bases with no gene match: 11. The germline CDR1 and CDR2 sequences are SGHRS and YFSETQ. The CDR3 runs to 15 residues. This CDR3 reads CASRIPGQANYGYTF. The CDR3 DNA sequence: TGCGCCAGCAGAATCCCGGGACAGGCGAATTATGGCTACACCTTC.

This rearrangement joins TRBV7-2 to TRBJ2-5, with D tentatively TRBD2 (5 bases). Germline V gene sequence: CDR1 SGHTA, CDR2 FQGNSA. Trimming pared 6 bases from V and 5 bases from J, leaving 13 bases between. CDR3 size: 13 residues. The DNA for the CDR3 is TGTGCCAGCAGTCCTAGTTGGAGGGAGACCCAGTACTTC. It translates to CASSPSWRETQYF.

This chain links TRBV25-1 with TRBJ1-2; D gene uncertain. V lost 5 bases and J 4 bases, leaving 8 bases between the germline ends. There are 12 residues in the CDR3. CDR1 and CDR2 from the germline V gene are MGHDK and SYGVNS. The CDR3 sequence: CASSLSFYGYTF. The CDR3 region has the DNA TGTGCCAGCAGTCTCTCCTTCTATGGCTACACCTTC.

The chain links TRBV7-9 to TRBJ1-2, with unresolved D. Per germline, CDR1 SEHNR and CDR2 FQNEAQ (reference sequence). This CDR3 is built from 12 residues. Trimming shortened V by 1 base and J by 8 bases, and 8 bases separated the two germline ends. The CDR3 DNA is TGTGCCAGCAGCTTAGTAAATAGGGGCTACACCTTC. It is translated as CASSLVNRGYTF.

The chain is built from TRBV5-1 and TRBJ2-3; TRBD1 matches at 12 bases. From germline, CDR1 is SGHRS and CDR2 YFSETQ. There are 17 residues in the CDR3. The V gene end was trimmed by 4 bases and the J gene end by 2 bases; junction bases not matched to a gene: 8. The CDR3 DNA reads as TGCGCCAGCAGCCCCGGGGACAGGGGGCCCCACACAGATACGCAGTATTTT. It codes for CASSPGDRGPHTDTQYF.

The genes are TRBV6-2 or TRBV6-3 and TRBJ1-5; D unclear. V lost 4 bases, J lost 5 bases, and 9 bases lay in between. CDR3 length: 13 amino acids. Germline CDR1 and CDR2: MNHEY and SVGEGT. Here the CDR3 DNA reads TGTGCCAGCAGTTTTGACGGTTATCAGCCCCAGCATTTT. As protein: CASSFDGYQPQHF.

The rearrangement links TRBV25-1 to TRBJ2-7, with D perhaps TRBD1 or TRBD2 (5 bases each). V lost 3 bases and J 3 bases, leaving 12 bases between the germline ends. CDR3 length equals 14 residues. The germline V gene has CDR1 MGHDK and CDR2 SYGVNS. The CDR3 protein is CASSDRDQIYEQYF. CDR3 in DNA: TGTGCCAGCAGTGACCGGGACCAAATCTACGAGCAGTACTTC.